This T cell receptor (beta chain) is from a study of blood T cells in healthy people across ages. About the research overall: T cells yielded about one barcoded beta molecule per two cells through template switching.

V lost 5 bases and J 7 bases, leaving 9 bases between the germline ends. Germline-derived CDR1 and CDR2 are SNHLY and FYNNEI. The CDR3 covers 12 residues. Overall study findings and caveats: TCR beta diversity, measured per million T cells, fell in a roughly linear way with age.

This clonotype was seen only a few times. Antigen specificity is unknown. Combining a sample-barcoded 5' primer with a J-beta primer mix, a second PCR ran for roughly 7 to 12 cycles. TCRdb reprocessed the 5' RACE reads with MiXCR, giving one entry per CDR3 protein. Among some 700,000 distinct CDR3 sequences listed, approximately 39% were seen once. V is TRBV2 and J is TRBJ2-1, with D hard to call. The sample consisted of blood. This TCR was sampled from an older woman in good health. CDR3 in DNA: TGTGCCAGCAGTTTCAGAGAAAATGAGCAGTTCTTC. The encoded protein is CASSFRENEQFF.